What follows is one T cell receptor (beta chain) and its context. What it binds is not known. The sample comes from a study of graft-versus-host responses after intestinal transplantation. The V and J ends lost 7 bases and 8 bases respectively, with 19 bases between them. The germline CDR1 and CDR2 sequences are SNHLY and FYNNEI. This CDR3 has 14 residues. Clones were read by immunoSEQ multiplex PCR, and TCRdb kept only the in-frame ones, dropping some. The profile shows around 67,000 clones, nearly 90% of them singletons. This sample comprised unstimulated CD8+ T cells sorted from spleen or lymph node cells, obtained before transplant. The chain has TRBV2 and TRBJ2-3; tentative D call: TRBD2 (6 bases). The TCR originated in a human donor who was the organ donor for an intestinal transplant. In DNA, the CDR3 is TGTGCCAGCATGTGGGGACTGGGGCAGGGTACGCAGTATTTT. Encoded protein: CASMWGLGQGTQYF.